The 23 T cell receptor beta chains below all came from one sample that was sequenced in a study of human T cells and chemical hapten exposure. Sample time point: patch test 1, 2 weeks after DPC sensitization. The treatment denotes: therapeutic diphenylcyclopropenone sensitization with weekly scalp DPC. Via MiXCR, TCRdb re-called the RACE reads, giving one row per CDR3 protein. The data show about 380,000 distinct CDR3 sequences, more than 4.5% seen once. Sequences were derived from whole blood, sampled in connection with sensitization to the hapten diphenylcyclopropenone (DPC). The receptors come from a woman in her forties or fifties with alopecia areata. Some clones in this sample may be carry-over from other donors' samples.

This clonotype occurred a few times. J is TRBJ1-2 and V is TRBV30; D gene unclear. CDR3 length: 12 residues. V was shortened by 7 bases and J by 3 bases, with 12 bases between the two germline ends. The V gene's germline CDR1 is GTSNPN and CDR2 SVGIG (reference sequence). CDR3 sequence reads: CAFRILDYGYTF. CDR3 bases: TGTGCCTTCCGCATACTGGACTATGGCTACACCTTC.

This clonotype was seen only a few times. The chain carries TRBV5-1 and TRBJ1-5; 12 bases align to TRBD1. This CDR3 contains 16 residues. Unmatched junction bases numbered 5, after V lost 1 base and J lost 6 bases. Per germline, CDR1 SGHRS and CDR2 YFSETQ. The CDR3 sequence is CASSLSGTGGGQPQHF. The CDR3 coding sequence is TGCGCCAGCAGCTTGTCCGGGACAGGGGGCGGTCAGCCCCAGCATTTT.

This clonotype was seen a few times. CDR3 in DNA: TGTGCCAGCAGCTCGACAGGGGTAAATTCACCCCTCCACTTT. Translation: CASSSTGVNSPLHF. This chain connects TRBV7-9 to TRBJ1-6; TRBD1 matches 8 bases. The CDR3 consists of 14 residues. V was pared by 4 bases and J by 7 bases, with 3 bases of the junction left unmatched. The germline V gene encodes CDR1 SEHNR and CDR2 FQNEAQ (reference sequence). Drawing the rest from reference TRBV7-9 and TRBJ1-6, the complete variable domain is DTGVSQNPRHKITKRGQNVTFRCDPISEHNRLYWYRQTLGQGPEFLTYFQNEAQLEKSRLLSDRFSAERPKGSFSTLEIQRTEQGDSAMYLCASSSTGVNSPLHFGNGTRLTVT.

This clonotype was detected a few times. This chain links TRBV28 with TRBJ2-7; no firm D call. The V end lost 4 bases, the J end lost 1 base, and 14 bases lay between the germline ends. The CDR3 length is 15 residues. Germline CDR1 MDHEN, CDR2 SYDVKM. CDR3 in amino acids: CASSSPGGRSYEQYF. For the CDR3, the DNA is TGTGCCAGCAGTTCTCCTGGTGGGCGGTCCTACGAGCAGTACTTC.

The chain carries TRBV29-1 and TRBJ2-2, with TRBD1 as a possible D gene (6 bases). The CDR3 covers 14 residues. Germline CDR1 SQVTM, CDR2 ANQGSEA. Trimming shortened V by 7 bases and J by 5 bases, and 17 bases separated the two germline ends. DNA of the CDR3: TGCAGCGCAGGGGAATCTCGCGGTACCGGGGAGCTGTTTTTT. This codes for CSAGESRGTGELFF.

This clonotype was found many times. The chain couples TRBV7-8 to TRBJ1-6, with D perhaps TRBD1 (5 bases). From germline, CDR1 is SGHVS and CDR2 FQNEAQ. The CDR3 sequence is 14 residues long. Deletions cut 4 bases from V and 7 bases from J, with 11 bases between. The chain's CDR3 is CASSSADRNSPLHF. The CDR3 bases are TGTGCCAGCAGCTCAGCAGACAGAAATTCACCCCTCCACTTT.

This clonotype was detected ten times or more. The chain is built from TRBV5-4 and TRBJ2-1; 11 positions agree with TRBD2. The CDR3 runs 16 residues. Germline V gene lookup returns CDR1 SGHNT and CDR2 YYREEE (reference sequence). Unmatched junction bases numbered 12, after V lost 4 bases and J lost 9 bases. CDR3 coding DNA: TGTGCCAGCAGCCCTACTAGCGGGGGTACGTATGGTGAGCAGTTCTTC. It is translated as CASSPTSGGTYGEQFF.

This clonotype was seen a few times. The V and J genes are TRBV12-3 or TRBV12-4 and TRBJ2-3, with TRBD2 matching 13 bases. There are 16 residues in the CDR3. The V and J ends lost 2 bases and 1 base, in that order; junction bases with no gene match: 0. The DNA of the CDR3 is TGTGCCAGCAGTTTAACTAGCGGGGGGGGCACAGATACGCAGTATTTT. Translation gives CASSLTSGGGTDTQYF.

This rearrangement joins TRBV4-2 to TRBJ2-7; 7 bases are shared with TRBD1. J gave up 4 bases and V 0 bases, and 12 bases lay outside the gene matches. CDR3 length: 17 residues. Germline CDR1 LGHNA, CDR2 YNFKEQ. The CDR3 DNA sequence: TGTGCCAGCAGCCAAGATTACAGGGGCCACTCCAGTTACGAGCAGTACTTC. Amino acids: CASSQDYRGHSSYEQYF.

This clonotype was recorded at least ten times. CDR3 sequence (DNA): TGTGCCAGCAGGGCCGGGACTAGCGGGCCCTACGAGCAGTACTTC. It codes for CASRAGTSGPYEQYF. The chain combines TRBV11-2 with TRBJ2-7; TRBD2 matches at 12 bases. The germline CDR1 and CDR2 sequences are SGHAT and FQNNGV. The CDR3 has 15 amino acids. J was trimmed by 2 bases and V by 6 bases; bases with no gene match: 5. The full variable domain, completed using reference TRBV11-2 and TRBJ2-7, is EAGVAQSPRYKIIEKRQSVAFWCNPISGHATLYWYQQILGQGPKLLIQFQNNGVVDDSQLPKDRFSAERLKGVDSTLKIQPAKLEDSAVYLCASRAGTSGPYEQYFGPGTRLTVT.

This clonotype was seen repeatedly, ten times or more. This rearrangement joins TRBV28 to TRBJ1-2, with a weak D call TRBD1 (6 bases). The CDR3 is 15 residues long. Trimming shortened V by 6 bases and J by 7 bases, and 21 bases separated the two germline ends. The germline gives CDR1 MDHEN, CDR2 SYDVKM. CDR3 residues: CASSIGARGLVGYTF. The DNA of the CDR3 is TGTGCCAGCAGCATAGGGGCCAGGGGTTTGGTTGGCTACACCTTC.

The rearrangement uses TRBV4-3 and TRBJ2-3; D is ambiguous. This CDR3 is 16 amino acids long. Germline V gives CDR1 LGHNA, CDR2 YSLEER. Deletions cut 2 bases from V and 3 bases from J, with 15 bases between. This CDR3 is CASSQPLGGPTDTQYF. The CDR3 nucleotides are TGCGCCAGCAGCCAACCTCTCGGTGGGCCGACAGATACGCAGTATTTT.

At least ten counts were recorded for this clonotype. As DNA, the CDR3 is TGCAGTGCTTCGACAGGGGGCGAACAGCCCCAGCATTTT. The encoded protein is CSASTGGEQPQHF. The chain carries TRBV20-1 and TRBJ1-5; TRBD1 matches 10 bases. This CDR3 is built from 13 residues. The V segment lost 5 bases and the J segment 7 bases; nucleotides outside the gene matches: 5. Looked up from germline, CDR1 is DFQATT and CDR2 is SNEGSKA (reference sequence).

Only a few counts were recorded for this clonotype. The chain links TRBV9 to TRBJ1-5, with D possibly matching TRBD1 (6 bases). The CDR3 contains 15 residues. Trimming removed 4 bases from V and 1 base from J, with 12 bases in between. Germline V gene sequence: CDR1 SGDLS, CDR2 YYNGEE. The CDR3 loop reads CASSSWDISNQPQHF. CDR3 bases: TGTGCCAGCAGCTCCTGGGACATCAGCAATCAGCCCCAGCATTTT.

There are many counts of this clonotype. The CDR3 DNA reads as TGTGCCAGCAGTATAGAAGCAGGACAGGGGGCCGCAGATACGCAGTATTTT. It specifies CASSIEAGQGAADTQYF. This sequence joins TRBV2 and TRBJ2-3, with 11 bases matching TRBD1. This CDR3 has 17 residues. Germline-derived CDR1 and CDR2 are SNHLY and FYNNEI. The J segment lost 4 bases and the V segment lost 5 bases, leaving 11 bases of the junction unmatched.

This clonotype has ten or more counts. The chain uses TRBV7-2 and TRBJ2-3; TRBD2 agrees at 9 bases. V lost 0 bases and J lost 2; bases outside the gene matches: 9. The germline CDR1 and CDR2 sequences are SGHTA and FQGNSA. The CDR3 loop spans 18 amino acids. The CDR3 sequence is CASSLAPGIAGATDTQYF. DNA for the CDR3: TGTGCCAGCAGCTTAGCCCCCGGCATAGCGGGGGCCACAGATACGCAGTATTTT. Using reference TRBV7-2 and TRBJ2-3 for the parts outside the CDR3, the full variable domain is GAGVSQSPSNKVTEKGKDVELRCDPISGHTALYWYRQSLGQGLEFLIYFQGNSAPDKSGLPSDRFSAERTGGSVSTLTIQRTQQEDSAVYLCASSLAPGIAGATDTQYFGPGTRLTVL.

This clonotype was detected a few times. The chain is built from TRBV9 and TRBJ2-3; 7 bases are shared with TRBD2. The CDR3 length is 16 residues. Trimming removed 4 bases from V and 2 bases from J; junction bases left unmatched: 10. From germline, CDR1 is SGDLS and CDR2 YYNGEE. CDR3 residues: CASSLDRGVHTDTQYF. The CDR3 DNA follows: TGTGCCAGCAGCCTGGACCGGGGGGTCCACACAGATACGCAGTATTTT.

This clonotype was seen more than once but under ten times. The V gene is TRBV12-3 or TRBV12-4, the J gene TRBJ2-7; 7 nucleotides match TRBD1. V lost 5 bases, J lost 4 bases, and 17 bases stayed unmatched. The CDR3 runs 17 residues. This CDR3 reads CASSPGTENTKGYEQYF. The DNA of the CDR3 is TGTGCCAGCAGTCCCGGGACAGAGAACACTAAGGGGTACGAGCAGTACTTC.

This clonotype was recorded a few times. The CDR3 nucleotides read TGCAGTGCCAGCGGGGGGGCCACAGATACGCAGTATTTT. It yields the protein CSASGGATDTQYF. This sequence joins TRBV20-1 and TRBJ2-3, with 10 bases lining up with TRBD2. The CDR3 runs 13 residues. V shed 6 bases, J shed 2 bases, and the junction held 2 bases outside the gene matches. Germline V gene data show CDR1 as DFQATT and CDR2 as SNEGSKA (reference sequence).

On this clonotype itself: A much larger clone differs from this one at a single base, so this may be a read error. The CDR3 region is CASSPRFDINEQIF. The DNA of the CDR3 is TGTGCCAGCAGCCCGAGGTTTGATATAAATGAGCAGATCTTC. This chain links TRBV3-1 with TRBJ2-1, with no clear D. The CDR3 has 14 residues. Germline assignment: CDR1 LGHDT and CDR2 YNNKEL (reference sequence).

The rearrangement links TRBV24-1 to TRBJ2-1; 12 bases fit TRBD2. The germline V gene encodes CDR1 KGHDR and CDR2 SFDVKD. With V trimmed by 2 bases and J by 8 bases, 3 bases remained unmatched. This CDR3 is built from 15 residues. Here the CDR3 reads CATSDSSGGGYEQFF. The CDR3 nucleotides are TGTGCCACCAGTGATTCTAGCGGGGGGGGCTATGAGCAGTTCTTC.

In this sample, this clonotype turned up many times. The CDR3 bases are TGTGCCAGCAGCTTAGGAGACTTCGAGCAGTACTTC. The encoded protein is CASSLGDFEQYF. J is TRBJ2-7 and V is TRBV7-9; no definite D call. Germline values: CDR1 SEHNR, CDR2 FQNEAQ (reference sequence). The CDR3 extends over 12 amino acids. Trimming took 1 base from V and 6 from J, leaving 7 bases between them.

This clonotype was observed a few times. CDR3 bases: TGTGCCAGCAGCGAGTGGGAGCTAGCCAAAAACATTCAGTACTTC. Translated: CASSEWELAKNIQYF. V and J are TRBV7-2 and TRBJ2-4, with D tentatively TRBD2 (5 bases). Trimming shortened V by 5 bases and J by 0 bases, and 11 bases separated the two germline ends. The germline CDR1 and CDR2 sequences are SGHTA and FQGNSA. The CDR3 is 15 amino acids.